This TCR beta chain was identified during a study of tumor and adjacent non-tumor tissue in lung cancer. Study-wide points: Normal lung showed higher cumulative top 100 clone frequency than tumor.

This clonotype appeared a few times. Its antigen is unknown. This could be a read error, since a much larger clone is one nucleotide away. The library came from three nested PCR rounds adapted from ARM-PCR protocols. MiXCR, applied by TCRdb to the multiplex PCR reads, yields one record per CDR3 protein. Of about 60,000 distinct CDR3 sequences in the sample, more than 55% are singletons; the top ten hold under 35%. This sample's RNA came from whole unsorted tissue. More than 3 cm separated this lung sample from the edge of the tumor. CDR1 is SQVTM and CDR2 is ANQGSEA in the germline V gene. This CDR3 comprises 12 residues. With 4 bases removed from V and 2 bases from J, the gap between germline ends came to 8 bases.

The sample was distant non-tumor lung tissue. The V call is TRBV29-1, the J call TRBJ2-5; no reliable D call. The TCR originated in an older man with non-small cell lung cancer. CDR3 amino acids: CSVAPGQETQYF. The CDR3 DNA sequence: TGCAGCGTTGCCCCCGGACAAGAGACCCAGTACTTC.